Following are 5 T cell receptor beta chains from one sample sequenced in a study of blood T cell repertoires in COVID-19 (TCRdb year 2020). The library came from the immunoSEQ multiplex PCR assay. TCRdb holds this immuneACCESS table with in-frame rearrangements only. Some clones are missing; in checked studies, unresolved V genes explain under half, and the rest has no known cause. The sample table lists about 270,000 clones, about 89% of them with a count of one. The ten largest clones represent roughly 1.6% of the sample. The sequencing input was peripheral blood. The receptors shown here come from a woman aged 55 to 70 who had recovered from COVID-19.

This clone was observed a few times. The chain is built from TRBV15 and TRBJ2-2; a possible D gene is TRBD1 (5 bases). Germline assignment: CDR1 LNHNV and CDR2 YYDKDF (reference sequence). The germline V and J ends were trimmed by 8 bases and 5 bases, with 15 bases remaining between them. The CDR3 is made up of 14 amino acids. CDR3 loop: CATLRGPGTGELFF. The CDR3 region has the DNA TGTGCCACCCTAAGGGGCCCTGGTACCGGGGAGCTGTTTTTT.

The J gene is TRBJ1-4, the V gene TRBV7-2; D not certain. V dropped 2 bases and J dropped 4 bases, with 8 bases sitting between them. Germline loops: CDR1 SGHTA, CDR2 FQGNSA. This CDR3 is built from 14 residues. CDR3 nucleotides: TGTGCCAGCAGCTTAAGTCTTAGTAATGAAAAACTGTTTTTT. It translates to CASSLSLSNEKLFF.

The chain employs TRBV6-2 or TRBV6-3 and TRBJ1-2; D is unclear. This CDR3 spans 12 amino acids. Germline-derived CDR1 and CDR2 are MNHEY and SVGEGT. Trimming removed 2 bases at V and 8 bases at J, with 9 bases between. The DNA for the CDR3 is TGTGCCAGCAGTTACCCCATCGGGGGCTACACCTTC. Translation gives CASSYPIGGYTF.

V is TRBV27 and J is TRBJ1-2; 8 bases are a match to TRBD1. The V gene's germline CDR1 is MNHEY and CDR2 SMNVEV (reference sequence). This CDR3 contains 14 residues. Trimming removed 5 bases from V and 2 bases from J; junction bases left unmatched: 4. The CDR3 is CASSPTGANYGYTF. Here the CDR3 DNA reads TGTGCCAGCAGTCCGACAGGGGCCAACTATGGCTACACCTTC.

The chain couples TRBV28 to TRBJ2-3; tentatively, D is TRBD2 (7 bases). The germline CDR1 and CDR2 sequences are MDHEN and SYDVKM. The CDR3 is 15 residues long. Trimming removed 7 bases at V and 6 bases at J, with 20 bases between. CDR3: CASTLTAGGPDTQYF. In DNA form, the CDR3 reads TGTGCCAGCACCCTGACCGCCGGGGGGCCCGATACGCAGTATTTT.